A selection of T cell receptor beta chains follows, all from one sample in a study of blood T cell repertoires in COVID-19. Profiled with immunoSEQ multiplex PCR; TCRdb holds only in-frame clones, not every one. The sample records over 80,000 clones, 90% to 95% being singletons. Sample: peripheral blood. The receptors stem from a man aged 55 to 69 with acute or convalescent COVID-19. Both conserved end residues are part of each CDR3. Clone size appears in some rows only: once, few, many, or a class for an expanded clone.

V gene	clone size	CDR3 protein
TRBV28	NA	CASRRTGGRSGNTIYF
TRBV5-4	NA	CASSFFDRPLYEQYF
TRBV7-2	NA	CASSPRLAGRGPDTQYF
TRBV18	NA	CASSSTGENTEAFF
TRBV24-1	NA	CATTGTGALGNTEAFF
TRBV10-3	NA	CAISEQGYEQYF
TRBV7-2	once	CASSSPRTRTSGSYEQFF
TRBV27	NA	CASSLGTSGFDTQYF
TRBV11-3	NA	CASSLVYPAGRREDQETQYF
TRBV7-9	NA	CASSLPAGRATDTQYF
TRBV6-2/TRBV6-3	few	CASNPGTGGNYGYTF
TRBV14	NA	CASSRNDGALQAFF
TRBV27	NA	CASSFGQGAKPQHF
TRBV19	NA	CASTRVLVSDTEAFF
TRBV3-1/TRBV3-2	NA	CASSQFAGTYEQYF